This entry features one TCR beta chain sequence. Time point indicated: persistent/refractory GD, antithyroid drugs over 5 years with positive TRAb. Preparation of the TCR library used RNA extracted from PBMCs. The data stem from a study of regulatory T cells in long-lasting Graves disease. Construction of the TCR beta libraries employed iRepertoire HTBI primers in conjunction with Arm-PCR of CDR3 regions. TCRdb reprocessed the multiplex PCR reads with MiXCR, giving one entry per CDR3 protein. The sample yields more than 650,000 distinct CDR3 sequences, around 30% seen once. Looked up from germline, CDR1 is SGHRS and CDR2 is YFSETQ. V was shortened by 4 bases and J by 4 bases, with 11 bases between the two germline ends. The CDR3 contains 14 residues.

This clonotype was obtained from a female donor with Graves disease. The sample here was peripheral blood mononuclear cells (PBMCs), taken when the disease was refractory, from a patient treated with antithyroid drugs. This chain links TRBV5-1 with TRBJ2-2; D is undetermined. The CDR3 DNA follows: TGCGCCAGCAGCGTAGGGTTCGGCACCGGGGAGCTGTTTTTT. It specifies CASSVGFGTGELFF.